The clone carrying this T cell receptor beta chain was detected only a few times. Its target is not known. These data belong to a study of CD8 T cells in ankylosing spondylitis. Quantitative barcoded 5'-RACE was used to prepare TCR beta libraries. TCRdb itself ran the 5' RACE reads through MiXCR, one entry per CDR3 protein. The sample shows some 840,000 distinct CDR3 sequences, approximately 12% of them seen only once. Overall study results and limits: About eight highly homologous variants made up a TCR beta motif that seemed to typify ankylosing spondylitis blood. According to the report, clones linked to the disease were significantly enriched in matched synovial fluid samples taken from ankylosing spondylitis patients. Earlier work had already found some motif variants in reactive arthritis synovial fluid and blood.

Trimming removed 4 bases from V and 0 bases from J; junction bases left unmatched: 18. The CDR3 is made up of 20 amino acids. Germline loops: CDR1 SGHRS, CDR2 YFSETQ. This chain joins TRBV5-1 and TRBJ2-7; 11 bases match TRBD2. Sequenced: blood, either unsorted or a sorted T cell fraction (not recorded which). This sequence was found in a male donor with ankylosing spondylitis. This CDR3 is CASSHSVRISGRESSYEQYF. DNA of the CDR3: TGCGCCAGCAGCCATTCCGTGCGTATTAGCGGGAGGGAGAGCTCCTACGAGCAGTACTTC.